This TCR beta chain comes out of a study of glioma-infiltrating T cells after dendritic cell vaccination. Study-wide context: Glioblastoma patients came from Phase I and II dendritic cell vaccination trials. Treatment, given 2003 to 2012, was autologous tumor lysate-pulsed dendritic cell vaccination. Overall study results and limits: Only a small number of patients had complete blood and tumor samples.

Time point denoted: after dendritic cell vaccination, including at tumor progression/relapse. Notes on this clone: Antigen unknown.

Amplification used 60 V beta primers and 13 J beta primers. TCRdb's copy holds only in-frame clones and misses some; the assay was immunoSEQ multiplex PCR. Among roughly 85,000 clones listed, around 85% were seen once. This CDR3 has 19 residues. Germline-derived CDR1 and CDR2 are SGHRS and YFSETQ. V was shortened by 4 bases and J by 1 base, with 25 bases between the two germline ends. This chain links TRBV5-1 with TRBJ2-3, with TRBD1 as a possible D gene (6 bases). Sample: blood, taken after dendritic cell vaccination. The clonotype originates from a human donor with glioblastoma. The CDR3 nucleotides read TGCGCCAGCAGCCGGAAATCGACAGGATTCAAAGTGGGCACAGATACGCAGTATTTT. Residues: CASSRKSTGFKVGTDTQYF. The full variable domain, with the rest looked up from reference TRBV5-1 and TRBJ2-3, is KAGVTQTPRYLIKTRGQQVTLSCSPISGHRSVSWYQQTPGQGLQFLFEYFSETQRNKGNFPGRFSGRQFSNSRSEMNVSTLELGDSALYLCASSRKSTGFKVGTDTQYFGPGTRLTVL.